Listed here are 14 T cell receptor beta chains from one sample, sequenced in a study of blood T cell repertoires in COVID-19. Here immunoSEQ multiplex PCR was the method, and the copy in TCRdb shows in-frame clones only, minus some. The sample includes approximately 100,000 clones, around nine tenths of them seen just once. Sequenced: peripheral blood. These TCRs come from a man between 70 and 80 years old with acute or convalescent COVID-19.

The V and J genes are TRBV18 and TRBJ1-4; D gene unclear. This CDR3 region has 12 residues. Germline assignment: CDR1 KGHSH and CDR2 LQKENI. V lost 4 bases to trimming and J lost 7 bases, with 7 bases between them. As DNA, the CDR3 is TGTGCCAGCTCACGAGGCCTTGAAAAACTGTTTTTT. Translating it yields CASSRGLEKLFF.

The V gene is TRBV6-5, the J gene TRBJ2-7, with D perhaps matching TRBD1 (5 bases). V lost 2 bases, J lost 2 bases, and 16 bases lay in between. Germline lookup yields CDR1 MNHEY and CDR2 SVGAGI. This CDR3 contains 16 residues. The CDR3 DNA follows: TGTGCCAGCAGTTACACTACAGGCGCACTACCCTACGAGCAGTACTTC. It encodes CASSYTTGALPYEQYF.

The chain is built from TRBV6-6 and TRBJ1-1; D uncertain. Germline V CDR1 and CDR2: MNHNY, SVGAGI (reference sequence). This CDR3 has 14 amino acids. V shed 7 bases and J shed 1 base, with 13 bases lying between them. The CDR3 spells CASTRPRGNTEAFF. CDR3 nucleotides: TGTGCCAGCACTAGACCCCGCGGGAACACTGAAGCTTTCTTT.

The chain uses TRBV19 and TRBJ2-1; 8 bases match TRBD2. CDR3 size: 13 residues. Germline V gene data show CDR1 as LNHDA and CDR2 as SQIVND (reference sequence). The ends lost 1 base at V and 9 bases at J; junction bases unmatched: 2. The CDR3, as DNA: TGTGCCAGTAGTATAGGAGCGGGAGTTGAGCAGTTCTTC. Its protein is CASSIGAGVEQFF.

The chain has TRBV29-1 and TRBJ2-2; 7 bases are a match to TRBD2. The CDR3 loop spans 13 amino acids. Germline V gives CDR1 SQVTM, CDR2 ANQGSEA. V dropped 4 bases and J dropped 5; count of bases not matched to a gene: 4. DNA of the CDR3: TGCAGCGTTGGCGGGAGTGAAACCGGGGAGCTGTTTTTT. Its translation is CSVGGSETGELFF.

This chain connects TRBV24-1 to TRBJ2-1, with 14 positions matching TRBD2. The length of the CDR3 is 19 residues. Trimming cost V 9 bases and J 1 base; bases outside gene matches: 13. From germline, CDR1 is KGHDR and CDR2 SFDVKD. The CDR3 bases are TGTGCCACCGGCACAATCGGGACTAGCGGGAGAAGGTCCTACAATGAGCAGTTCTTC. It encodes CATGTIGTSGRRSYNEQFF.

The gene calls are TRBV28 and TRBJ2-7; D is unresolved. The germline CDR1 and CDR2 sequences are MDHEN and SYDVKM. Trimming cost V 6 bases and J 0 bases, with 12 bases left between them. CDR3 length equals 14 residues. In DNA form, the CDR3 reads TGTGCCAGCAGCCCCAGACAAATCTCCTACGAGCAGTACTTC. Its protein product is CASSPRQISYEQYF.

This chain connects TRBV27 to TRBJ2-5; D is perhaps TRBD2 (6 bases). CDR1 and CDR2 (germline): MNHEY, SMNVEV (reference sequence). The CDR3 extends over 18 amino acids. V lost 2 bases, J lost 4 bases, and 23 bases lay in between. The CDR3 region has the DNA TGTGCCAGCAGTTTAACCCCCGGTAGCGGACCGAGGAGAGAGACCCAGTACTTC. Residues: CASSLTPGSGPRRETQYF.

This chain joins TRBV9 and TRBJ1-3, with a possible D match to TRBD1 (5 bases). With 4 bases removed from V and 1 base from J, the gap between germline ends came to 9 bases. The length of the CDR3 is 14 residues. From germline, CDR1 is SGDLS and CDR2 YYNGEE. This chain's CDR3 is CASSTQGSGNTIYF. The CDR3 region has the DNA TGTGCCAGCAGCACGCAGGGTTCTGGAAACACCATATATTTT.

The chain couples TRBV4-1 to TRBJ2-7; a possible D gene is TRBD2 (5 bases). V was cut by 0 bases and J by 5 bases, with 11 bases left in between. The CDR3 is 14 amino acids. In germline, CDR1 is MGHRA, CDR2 YSYEKL. The CDR3 sequence: CASSQDFRRDEQYF. The CDR3 DNA sequence: TGCGCCAGCAGCCAAGACTTCCGGCGGGACGAGCAGTACTTC.

The V call is TRBV11-2, the J call TRBJ1-1; tentative D call: TRBD1 (5 bases). Germline V CDR1 and CDR2: SGHAT, FQNNGV. This CDR3 region has 11 residues. The V and J ends lost 6 bases and 11 bases respectively, with 13 bases between them. The CDR3 sequence: CASRLGVFAFF. CDR3 bases: TGTGCCAGCAGGCTAGGGGTTTTTGCTTTCTTT.

The V and J genes are TRBV6-6 and TRBJ2-7; 13 bases are shared with TRBD2. Germline-derived CDR1 and CDR2 are MNHNY and SVGAGI (reference sequence). This CDR3 has 17 residues. After removal of 5 bases from V and 1 base from J, the junction contained 8 bases not matched to a gene. The CDR3 DNA follows: TGTGCCAGCAGTCGCCGGACTAGCGGGAGCCAGTCCTACGAGCAGTACTTC. This sequence encodes CASSRRTSGSQSYEQYF.

The J gene is TRBJ1-3, the V gene TRBV13; tentative D call: TRBD1 (6 bases). Germline CDR1 is PRHDT and CDR2 is FYEKMQ (reference sequence). The CDR3 totals 16 residues. The ends were cut back, 3 bases at V and 0 bases at J, with 12 bases in the middle. For the CDR3, the DNA is TGTGCCAGCAGCTTCGCGACAGGAACCTCTGGAAACACCATATATTTT. It codes for CASSFATGTSGNTIYF.

The V and J genes are TRBV28 and TRBJ1-5, with D possibly TRBD1 on 5 matching bases. In germline, CDR1 is MDHEN, CDR2 SYDVKM. Trimming took off 10 bases at V and 6 bases at J, with 10 bases between the two ends. CDR3 size: 11 residues. CDR3 DNA: TGTGCCACGGGGGTTCGTCAGCCCCAGCATTTT. This sequence encodes CATGVRQPQHF.